The 8 T cell receptor beta chains listed next were all sequenced from one sample in a study of T cell clonality in common variable immunodeficiency. The study, taken as a whole, reports: Common variable immunodeficiency TCR beta sequences reportedly had fewer deletions and N-nucleotide insertions.

No antigen is known for these receptors. Produced via immunoSEQ multiplex PCR; TCRdb's table is partial and in-frame only. The table lists roughly 32,000 clones, with no singletons. The sequencing input was peripheral blood mononuclear cells. The receptors were sampled from a human donor with common variable immunodeficiency.

This clone was seen repeatedly, ten times or more. The read finishes 3 residues shy of the CDR3 end, and the germline J gene is used to complete it. This chain uses TRBV7-9 with TRBJ1-1, with 7 bases aligning to TRBD1. The CDR3 spans 14 residues. Germline lookup yields CDR1 SEHNR and CDR2 FQNEAQ (reference sequence). V was pared by 4 bases and J by 4 bases, with 6 bases of the junction left unmatched. The CDR3 spells CASSSQDRVTEAFF. The sequenced CDR3 bases are TGTGCCAGCAGCTCTCAAGACAGGGTCACTGAA.

This clone occurred many times. The read gets to within 3 residues of the CDR3 end, and the germline J gene fills in the rest. The chain carries TRBV11-3 and TRBJ2-5; TRBD1 matches at 7 bases. Germline V gives CDR1 SGHNT, CDR2 YENEEA. The trim removed 8 bases at V and 1 base at J, leaving 4 bases unmatched. This CDR3 region has 13 residues. The DNA read from the CDR3 is TGTGCCAGCGGGACAGACATCCAAGAGACC. Translation: CASGTDIQET. Given in full, the CDR3 is CASGTDIQETQYF.

In its sample, this clone was seen many times. The CDR3 end falls 3 residues outside the read, so it is completed with the germline J gene. Other nucleotide sequences from this sample produce the same CDR3. The chain has TRBV30 and TRBJ1-1, with D perhaps matching TRBD1 (5 bases). The V gene lost 3 bases and the J gene lost 5 bases, with 13 bases spanning the gap. The CDR3 runs to 13 residues. Germline values: CDR1 GTSNPN, CDR2 SVGIG (reference sequence). Incomplete CDR3 DNA: TGTGCCTGGAGCTGGGGGGGTGATACTGAA. It yields the protein CAWSWGGDTE. The whole CDR3 reads CAWSWGGDTEAFF.

The sample holds a few counts of this clone. The missing CDR3 end, 3 residues past where the read stops, is filled in from the germline J gene. This chain uses TRBV6-2 or TRBV6-3 with TRBJ2-3, with D tentatively TRBD1 (6 bases). The V end lost 2 bases, the J end lost 1 base, and 10 bases lay between the germline ends. Per germline, CDR1 MNHEY and CDR2 SVGEGT. The CDR3 has 15 amino acids. Partial CDR3 DNA: TGTGCCAGCAGTTACGGAGCAGGGGGCACAGATACG. Residues: CASSYGAGGTDT. From start to end, the CDR3 is CASSYGAGGTDTQYF.

This clone showed up just a few times. Coverage ceases 3 residues before the CDR3 finishes, and the germline J gene fills in the end. This chain uses TRBV5-1 with TRBJ2-7; 9 bases align to TRBD2. The CDR3 extends over 15 amino acids. V lost 2 bases to trimming and J lost 2 bases; unmatched junction nucleotides: 5. Germline lookup yields CDR1 SGHRS and CDR2 YFSETQ. The CDR3 DNA, read in part, is TGCGCCAGCAGCTTCGGAGCGGGAGGCCCCTACGAG. Translating it yields CASSFGAGGPYE. The whole CDR3 is CASSFGAGGPYEQYF.

This clone has a handful of counts. The CDR3 goes on 3 residues after the read ends, and that part is filled in from the germline J gene. The V call is TRBV29-1, the J call TRBJ2-3, with TRBD1 identical over 10 bases. CDR1 and CDR2 (germline): SQVTM, ANQGSEA. With V trimmed by 3 bases and J by 4 bases, 4 bases remained unmatched. The CDR3 is 14 amino acids. The CDR3 region is CSVEGGTGADTQYF. Partial CDR3 DNA: TGCAGCGTTGAGGGGGGGACAGGGGCAGATACG.

This clone was seen a few times. From the germline J gene comes the end of the CDR3, since the read stops 3 residues before it. The chain links TRBV5-6 to TRBJ1-2; D possibly corresponds to TRBD1 (6 bases). Germline V gene data show CDR1 as SGHDT and CDR2 as YYEEEE. This CDR3 comprises 12 residues. The V gene lost 5 bases and the J gene lost 7 bases, with 12 bases spanning the gap. CDR3: CASSFYRAGYTF. Incomplete CDR3 DNA: TGTGCCAGCAGTTTTTACAGGGCTGGC.

This clone was detected a few times. The observed sequence ends 3 residues before the CDR3 terminus, with the missing tail filled in from the germline J gene. The chain carries TRBV20-1 and TRBJ2-3, with D possibly being TRBD2 (5 bases). CDR1 and CDR2 from the germline V gene are DFQATT and SNEGSKA (reference sequence). The CDR3 length is 14 residues. Between the trimmed V and J ends, which lost 5 bases and 1 base, there was a span of 13 bases. CDR3 DNA (partial): TGCAGTGCTCCCCCCACGAGGGGCACAGATACG. This sequence encodes CSAPPTRGTDT. The entire CDR3 reads CSAPPTRGTDTQYF.